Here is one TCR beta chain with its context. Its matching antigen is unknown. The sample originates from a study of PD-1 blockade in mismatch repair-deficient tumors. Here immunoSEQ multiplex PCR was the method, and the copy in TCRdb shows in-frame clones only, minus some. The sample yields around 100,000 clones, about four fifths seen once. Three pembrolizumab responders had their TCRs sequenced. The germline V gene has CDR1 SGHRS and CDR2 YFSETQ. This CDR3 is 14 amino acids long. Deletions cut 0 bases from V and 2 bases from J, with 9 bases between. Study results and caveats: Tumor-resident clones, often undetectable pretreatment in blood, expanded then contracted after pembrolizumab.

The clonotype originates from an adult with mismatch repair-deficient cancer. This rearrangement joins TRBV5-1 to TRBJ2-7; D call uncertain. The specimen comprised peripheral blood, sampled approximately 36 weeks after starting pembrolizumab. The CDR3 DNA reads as TGCGCCAGCAGCTTGGAAGGCCTAACCTACGAGCAGTACTTC. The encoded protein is CASSLEGLTYEQYF.